What follows are 19 T cell receptor beta chains derived from one specimen sequenced in a study of T cells after yellow fever vaccination. TCRdb recomputed calls from the 5' RACE reads with MiXCR, one row per CDR3 protein. This table has some 250,000 distinct CDR3 sequences, roughly 3.7% appearing once. Specimen: PBMCs, collected 15 days after the yellow fever booster vaccination. All receptors derive from a man younger than 30 who received the YFV17D yellow fever vaccine.

The sample holds many counts of this clonotype. The V and J genes are TRBV20-1 and TRBJ1-1, with D hard to call. Trimming took off 3 bases at V and 4 bases at J, with 15 bases between the two ends. This CDR3 has 14 amino acids. Looked up from germline, CDR1 is DFQATT and CDR2 is SNEGSKA (reference sequence). CDR3 nucleotides: TGCAGTGCTAGGAGGGAGGGTCCTGGCACTGAAGCTTTCTTT. Its protein product is CSARREGPGTEAFF.

This clonotype showed up many times. The chain couples TRBV5-1 to TRBJ2-5; 7 bases line up with TRBD1. The germline gives CDR1 SGHRS, CDR2 YFSETQ. The J segment lost 0 bases and the V segment lost 3 bases, leaving 5 bases of the junction unmatched. This CDR3 is built from 15 residues. This CDR3 is CASSSIGTDQETQYF. CDR3 in DNA: TGCGCCAGCAGCTCTATCGGGACAGACCAAGAGACCCAGTACTTC. The full variable domain, its missing parts supplied by reference TRBV5-1 and TRBJ2-5, is KAGVTQTPRYLIKTRGQQVTLSCSPISGHRSVSWYQQTPGQGLQFLFEYFSETQRNKGNFPGRFSGRQFSNSRSEMNVSTLELGDSALYLCASSSIGTDQETQYFGPGTRLLVL.

This clonotype was found many times. The genes are TRBV7-7 and TRBJ2-2; D not certain. From germline, CDR1 is SSHAT and CDR2 FNYEAQ (reference sequence). Between the trimmed V and J ends, which lost 1 base and 6 bases, there was a span of 9 bases. CDR3 length equals 14 residues. The CDR3 sequence is CASSLDGNPGELFF. CDR3 nucleotide sequence: TGTGCCAGCAGCTTAGATGGGAATCCCGGGGAGCTGTTTTTT.

This clonotype showed up many times. This chain uses TRBV9 with TRBJ1-1; the D gene is possibly TRBD1 (6 bases). The CDR3 covers 14 residues. From germline, CDR1 is SGDLS and CDR2 YYNGEE. Trimming took off 7 bases at V and 5 bases at J, with 18 bases between the two ends. The CDR3 loop is CASGTWGLGTEAFF. The CDR3 nucleotides are TGTGCCAGCGGGACTTGGGGGCTCGGAACTGAAGCTTTCTTT.

This clonotype was counted at least ten times. V gene TRBV6-2 or TRBV6-3 combines with J gene TRBJ2-7; unclear D gene. Germline CDR1 MNHEY, CDR2 SVGEGT. V lost 6 bases and J lost 0, with 12 bases in between. The CDR3 totals 14 residues. The CDR3 region has the DNA TGTGCCAGCAGACTAACAGCGTTCTCCTACGAGCAGTACGTC. Its translation is CASRLTAFSYEQYV.

This clonotype was recorded many times. This chain links TRBV14 with TRBJ2-7, with D tentatively TRBD1 (6 bases). Trimming cost V 1 base and J 0 bases, with 10 bases left between them. The CDR3 sequence is 15 residues long. Per germline, CDR1 SGHDN and CDR2 FVKESK. The CDR3 nucleotides read TGTGCCAGCAGCCAAGTCCGGGACACCTCCTACGAGCAGTACTTC. Protein sequence: CASSQVRDTSYEQYF.

This clonotype was picked up many times. This chain uses TRBV29-1 with TRBJ2-3; D unresolved. Trimming removed 4 bases at V and 5 bases at J, with 7 bases between. CDR1 is SQVTM, CDR2 ANQGSEA, per germline. The CDR3 has 11 amino acids. Here the CDR3 reads CSVGRQDTQYF. The CDR3 nucleotides read TGCAGCGTTGGCCGCCAAGATACGCAGTATTTT.

This clonotype was recorded many times. The chain links TRBV5-1 to TRBJ1-2; 7 nucleotides match TRBD1. This CDR3 is built from 13 residues. J gave up 6 bases and V 0 bases, and 2 bases lay outside the gene matches. Germline-derived CDR1 and CDR2 are SGHRS and YFSETQ. Here the CDR3 reads CASSLGQGNGYTF. CDR3 DNA: TGCGCCAGCAGCTTGGGACAGGGAAATGGCTACACCTTC.

For the CDR3, the DNA is TGCAGTGCTAGAGACGAGGGAACTGAAGCTTTCTTT. This gives the protein CSARDEGTEAFF. This rearrangement joins TRBV20-1 to TRBJ1-1, with D uncertain. The CDR3 has 12 residues. CDR1 is DFQATT, CDR2 SNEGSKA, per germline (reference sequence). V was clipped by 0 bases and J by 5 bases, with 7 bases between them.

In its sample, this clonotype was seen many times. This chain uses TRBV6-2 or TRBV6-3 with TRBJ2-2; possible D gene TRBD2, 6 bases. Germline CDR1 and CDR2: MNHEY and SVGEGT. Trimming removed 7 bases at V and 4 bases at J, with 16 bases between. The CDR3 has 15 amino acids. CDR3 loop: CASTPPGGLTGELFF. In nucleotides, the CDR3 is TGTGCCAGCACCCCCCCCGGGGGTCTCACCGGGGAGCTGTTTTTT.

This clonotype was observed many times. The V call is TRBV2, the J call TRBJ2-1, with D unresolved. Trimming removed 6 bases at V and 7 bases at J, with 7 bases between. The CDR3 extends over 11 amino acids. Germline V gives CDR1 SNHLY, CDR2 FYNNEI. CDR3 residues: CASSGRNEQFF. The CDR3, as DNA: TGTGCCAGCAGCGGAAGAAATGAGCAGTTCTTC.

This clonotype was recorded many times. The rearrangement joins TRBV4-3 to TRBJ2-3; 9 positions agree with TRBD1. Unmatched junction bases numbered 10, after V lost 5 bases and J lost 4 bases. CDR3 length: 16 residues. Germline CDR1 reads LGHNA; CDR2 reads YSLEER. The CDR3 bases are TGCGCCAGCAGCTCCTACCGAGGACAGGGGCCAGATACGCAGTATTTT. Its translation: CASSSYRGQGPDTQYF.

This clonotype was picked up many times. The rearrangement joins TRBV5-5 to TRBJ1-3; no clear D. Germline assignment: CDR1 SGHKS and CDR2 YYEKEE (reference sequence). CDR3 length equals 13 residues. V shed 2 bases and J shed 0 bases, with 3 bases lying between them. The CDR3 protein is CASSLSSGNTIYF. The CDR3 DNA reads as TGTGCCAGCAGCTTAAGCTCTGGAAACACCATATATTTT.

This clonotype was found many times. This chain connects TRBV4-1 to TRBJ1-2, with TRBD1 identical over 7 bases. The junction had 0 bases not matched to a gene; V was cut back by 1 base and J by 1 base. The CDR3 length is 14 residues. The germline CDR1 and CDR2 sequences are MGHRA and YSYEKL. CDR3 in DNA: TGCGCCAGCAGCCAAGGGGACAGTAACTATGGCTACACCTTC. It translates to CASSQGDSNYGYTF.

Ten or more counts support this clonotype. J is TRBJ2-7 and V is TRBV18; 7 bases fit TRBD1. V lost 4 bases, J lost 4 bases, and 4 bases stayed unmatched. The germline CDR1 and CDR2 sequences are KGHSH and LQKENI. This CDR3 region has 13 residues. This CDR3 is CASSQGQPYEQYV. In DNA, the CDR3 is TGTGCCAGCTCACAGGGACAGCCGTACGAGCAGTACGTC.

The sample holds many counts of this clonotype. The rearrangement joins TRBV6-5 to TRBJ2-3; D is unresolved. V shed 0 bases and J shed 6 bases, with 16 bases lying between them. Germline CDR1 MNHEY, CDR2 SVGAGI. This CDR3 is 16 amino acids long. The CDR3 DNA is TGTGCCAGCAGTTACTCGAACCCGATTAGGCAGGATACGCAGTATTTT. It yields the protein CASSYSNPIRQDTQYF.

This clonotype came up many times. This chain joins TRBV7-9 and TRBJ2-5, with D hard to call. V was cut by 3 bases and J by 1 base, with 9 bases left in between. Germline values: CDR1 SEHNR, CDR2 FQNEAQ (reference sequence). This CDR3 is 14 amino acids long. In nucleotides, the CDR3 is TGTGCCAGCAGCTTCTACGCTAGCCAAGAGACCCAGTACTTC. It translates to CASSFYASQETQYF.

At least ten counts were recorded for this clonotype. The V gene is TRBV12-3 or TRBV12-4, the J gene TRBJ1-5; no firm D call. Trimming shortened V by 5 bases and J by 7 bases, and 24 bases separated the two germline ends. The CDR3 is 17 amino acids. The CDR3 nucleotides are TGTGCCAGCAGTACACTACCTCGGGGAACGCCAGAACAGCCCCAGCATTTT. It codes for CASSTLPRGTPEQPQHF.

This clonotype was seen at least ten times. CDR3 sequence: CSARGGGARADTQYF. The CDR3 DNA reads TGCAGTGCTAGGGGAGGGGGGGCGAGGGCAGATACGCAGTATTTT. The gene calls are TRBV20-1 and TRBJ2-3, with D maybe TRBD2 (7 bases). This CDR3 spans 15 amino acids. Germline V gene lookup returns CDR1 DFQATT and CDR2 SNEGSKA (reference sequence). The V end lost 3 bases, the J end lost 4 bases, and 17 bases lay between the germline ends.